The 23 T cell receptor beta chains listed next were all sequenced from one sample in a study of T cells in localized non-small cell lung cancer (dated by TCRdb to 2020 to 2021). The protocol used for the library was the immunoSEQ multiplex PCR assay. TCRdb re-hosts the immuneACCESS table, in-frame sequences only. Its copies lack some clones; in the studies checked, an unresolved V gene accounts for under half of them, and the cause for the rest is not known. The sample has about 74,000 clones on record, approximately 84% of them singletons. The ten largest clones take up approximately 1.2% of the sample. The material sequenced was peripheral blood, taken before any cancer treatment. Source of these receptors: a female donor older than 55 with stage I lung adenocarcinoma.

The gene calls are TRBV14 and TRBJ2-7, with D perhaps matching TRBD1 (6 bases). Germline assignment: CDR1 SGHDN and CDR2 FVKESK. The V and J ends lost 0 bases and 6 bases respectively, with 12 bases between them. CDR3 length: 14 residues. CDR3 coding DNA: TGTGCCAGCAGCCAAGAGTTGTCAGGGGTCGAGCAGTACTTC. As protein: CASSQELSGVEQYF.

V and J are TRBV5-1 and TRBJ2-5; 10 bases fit TRBD2. Germline values: CDR1 SGHRS, CDR2 YFSETQ. J was trimmed by 2 bases and V by 7 bases; bases with no gene match: 11. The CDR3 length is 16 residues. DNA of the CDR3: TGCGCCAGCCACCTCTCGGCTAGCGGGAGACAAGAGACCCAGTACTTC. Protein: CASHLSASGRQETQYF.

This chain links TRBV11-2 with TRBJ1-2, with D unclear. CDR3 length equals 13 residues. Trimming cost V 3 bases and J 2 bases, with 7 bases left between them. Germline CDR1 is SGHAT and CDR2 is FQNNGV. DNA of the CDR3: TGTGCCAGCAGCTTCACCGGCAACTATGGCTACACCTTC. Translation: CASSFTGNYGYTF.

The sample holds a few counts of this clone. The genes are TRBV7-3 and TRBJ1-1, with D hard to call. CDR1 and CDR2 from the germline V gene are SGHTA and FQGTGA. The CDR3 consists of 13 residues. V lost 4 bases and J lost 2, with 8 bases in between. In DNA form, the CDR3 reads TGTGCCAGCAGCTGGAAGAAAAACACTGAAGCTTTCTTT. Translated, it gives CASSWKKNTEAFF.

This clone was seen a single time. The rearrangement joins TRBV10-2 to TRBJ2-7, with TRBD1 matching 8 bases. Trimming took 6 bases from V and 2 from J; bases not matched to a gene: 9. This CDR3 region has 15 residues. Germline V CDR1 and CDR2: WSHSY, SAAADI. In nucleotides, the CDR3 is TGCGCCAGCAGCTCCGGACAGGGATTCCCCTACGAGCAGTACTTC. It is translated as CASSSGQGFPYEQYF.

The chain joins TRBV27 to TRBJ1-2; TRBD1 is a possible D gene (5 bases). Trimming removed 6 bases at V and 2 bases at J, with 13 bases between. The CDR3 is 14 residues long. Germline CDR1 reads MNHEY; CDR2 reads SMNVEV (reference sequence). The CDR3 DNA sequence: TGTGCCAGCAGGACTTCCGGGACCAACTATGGCTACACCTTC. Translating gives CASRTSGTNYGYTF.

J is TRBJ1-1 and V is TRBV19; D may be TRBD1 (6 bases). The germline gives CDR1 LNHDA, CDR2 SQIVND (reference sequence). Trimming took 5 bases from V and 4 from J, leaving 20 bases between them. The CDR3 runs 16 residues. The CDR3 protein is CASSSVHRVGGTEAFF. CDR3 DNA: TGTGCCAGTAGTTCAGTCCACAGGGTGGGAGGCACTGAAGCTTTCTTT.

The chain has TRBV27 and TRBJ2-7; 12 bases agree with TRBD2. The J segment lost 4 bases and the V segment lost 4 bases, leaving 8 bases of the junction unmatched. The germline V gene encodes CDR1 MNHEY and CDR2 SMNVEV (reference sequence). The CDR3 runs to 16 residues. CDR3 residues: CASSSYRTSGTYEQYF. The CDR3 DNA follows: TGTGCCAGCAGTTCATACCGGACTAGCGGGACGTACGAGCAGTACTTC.

The chain joins TRBV28 to TRBJ1-1; possible D gene TRBD1, 6 bases. Trimming took off 1 base at V and 4 bases at J, with 10 bases between the two ends. CDR1 MDHEN and CDR2 SYDVKM come from the germline V gene. The CDR3 contains 14 residues. The CDR3 coding sequence is TGTGCCAGCAGTTTATCGACAGGAGTCACTGAAGCTTTCTTT. This sequence encodes CASSLSTGVTEAFF.

CDR3 in DNA: TGTGCCAGCAGTGCTCTAGCGGCTTCCTACAATGAGCAGTTCTTC. It codes for CASSALAASYNEQFF. V and J are TRBV6-4 and TRBJ2-1, with TRBD2 matching over 7 bases. The germline CDR1 and CDR2 sequences are MRHNA and SNTAGT. Trimming removed 4 bases from V and 1 base from J; junction bases left unmatched: 4. CDR3 length equals 15 residues.

The chain uses TRBV7-2 and TRBJ2-1, with D possibly being TRBD2 (6 bases). The CDR3 runs to 14 residues. The V gene lost 4 bases and the J gene lost 5 bases, with 12 bases spanning the gap. The germline gives CDR1 SGHTA, CDR2 FQGNSA. Written as DNA, the CDR3 is TGTGCCAGCAGCTCCCCTTGGGGGGACAATGAGCAGTTCTTC. This gives the protein CASSSPWGDNEQFF.

The chain uses TRBV5-6 and TRBJ1-6; possible D gene TRBD1, 6 bases. The length of the CDR3 is 15 residues. CDR1 and CDR2 (germline): SGHDT, YYEEEE. Trimming shortened V by 4 bases and J by 3 bases, and 11 bases separated the two germline ends. As DNA, the CDR3 is TGTGCCAGCAGCCGCCAGGGGATCTATAATTCACCCCTCCACTTT. Protein product: CASSRQGIYNSPLHF.

The rearrangement uses TRBV21-1 and TRBJ2-4; no DNA check was done on the table's D call, TRBD2. TRBV21-1 is designated a pseudogene. The CDR3 has 17 residues. This CDR3 is CASRTSIATQRKNIQYF. CDR3 coding DNA: TGTGCCAGCAGAACTAGTATAGCTACGCAAAGAAAAAACATTCAGTACTTC.

The V call is TRBV29-1, the J call TRBJ2-3; tentative D call: TRBD1 (6 bases). The germline V and J ends were trimmed by 2 bases and 1 base, with 13 bases remaining between them. The germline V gene has CDR1 SQVTM and CDR2 ANQGSEA. This CDR3 has 15 amino acids. CDR3 DNA sequence: TGCAGCGTTGAAACGCAGGGGATCGGCACAGATACGCAGTATTTT. It specifies CSVETQGIGTDTQYF.

The chain carries TRBV9 and TRBJ2-2, with D possibly TRBD1 on 6 matching bases. Germline CDR1 is SGDLS and CDR2 is YYNGEE. V lost 0 bases and J 6 bases, leaving 18 bases between the germline ends. The CDR3 length is 17 residues. In DNA, the CDR3 is TGTGCCAGCAGCGTAGAGTCCTGGGGGCGCGAGTCCGGGGAGCTGTTTTTT. Translation gives CASSVESWGRESGELFF.

The rearrangement uses TRBV5-6 and TRBJ2-7; 10 bases align to TRBD1. V lost 5 bases, J lost 6 bases, and 5 bases stayed unmatched. Per the germline V gene, CDR1 is SGHDT and CDR2 is YYEEEE. The CDR3 has 13 amino acids. The CDR3 here is CASRPTGGGEQYF. CDR3 sequence (DNA): TGTGCCAGCAGACCGACAGGGGGCGGCGAGCAGTACTTC.

The chain combines TRBV5-1 with TRBJ1-1; D call uncertain. Per the germline V gene, CDR1 is SGHRS and CDR2 is YFSETQ. V was trimmed by 5 bases and J by 8 bases, leaving 19 bases between them. This CDR3 has 14 residues. The CDR3 DNA is TGCGCCAGCAGTTTGTCCCGACGGGTCGCAGAAGCTTTCTTT. Its translation is CASSLSRRVAEAFF.

The V gene is TRBV5-6, the J gene TRBJ2-5, with D possibly matching TRBD1 (6 bases). Trimming removed 1 base at V and 7 bases at J, with 23 bases between. The CDR3 runs 17 residues. Germline V lookup: CDR1 SGHDT, CDR2 YYEEEE. The CDR3: CASSLRLRGSPLPTQYF. Here the CDR3 DNA reads TGTGCCAGCAGCTTGAGGCTCAGGGGTTCCCCTCTCCCGACCCAGTACTTC.

The V and J genes are TRBV19 and TRBJ2-7, with 8 bases matching TRBD2. Germline CDR1 is LNHDA and CDR2 is SQIVND (reference sequence). The J segment lost 2 bases and the V segment lost 10 bases, leaving 10 bases of the junction unmatched. The CDR3 extends over 14 amino acids. The CDR3 nucleotides are TGTGCCACCCGCCGGTCTAGCGGGCCCTACGAGCAGTACTTC. Translation gives CATRRSSGPYEQYF.

V usage is TRBV10-1 and J usage is TRBJ2-7; TRBD1 aligns across 8 bases. The CDR3 length is 15 residues. J lost 6 bases, V lost 5 bases, and 12 bases had no gene match. CDR1 WNHNN and CDR2 SYGVQD come from the germline V gene (reference sequence). CDR3 nucleotides: TGCGCCAGCAGTAGGACCGGGACAGGTGTGTCCGAGCAGTACTTC. Its translation is CASSRTGTGVSEQYF.

The rearrangement links TRBV18 to TRBJ1-4, with TRBD1 identical over 7 bases. Looked up from germline, CDR1 is KGHSH and CDR2 is LQKENI. The CDR3 is made up of 15 amino acids. V trimming: 4 bases; J trimming: 5 bases; junction bases outside the gene matches: 7. CDR3 nucleotides: TGTGCCAGCTCACTACAGGGGATTTCCAATGAAAAACTGTTTTTT. It yields the protein CASSLQGISNEKLFF.

This clone was recorded only once. The gene calls are TRBV7-9 and TRBJ2-3; 8 bases align to TRBD1. This CDR3 contains 15 residues. With V trimmed by 5 bases and J by 1 base, 5 bases remained unmatched. From germline, CDR1 is SEHNR and CDR2 FQNEAQ (reference sequence). The CDR3 loop reads CASSRGQVRTDTQYF. DNA of the CDR3: TGTGCCAGCAGCAGGGGACAGGTACGCACAGATACGCAGTATTTT.

This rearrangement joins TRBV18 to TRBJ2-3; D gene ambiguous. Trimming shortened V by 1 base and J by 3 bases, and 17 bases separated the two germline ends. This CDR3 region has 17 residues. Germline loops: CDR1 KGHSH, CDR2 LQKENI. DNA of the CDR3: TGTGCCAGCTCACCACAAGGGTTTGGGGTCAAAACAGATACGCAGTATTTT. Translated: CASSPQGFGVKTDTQYF.